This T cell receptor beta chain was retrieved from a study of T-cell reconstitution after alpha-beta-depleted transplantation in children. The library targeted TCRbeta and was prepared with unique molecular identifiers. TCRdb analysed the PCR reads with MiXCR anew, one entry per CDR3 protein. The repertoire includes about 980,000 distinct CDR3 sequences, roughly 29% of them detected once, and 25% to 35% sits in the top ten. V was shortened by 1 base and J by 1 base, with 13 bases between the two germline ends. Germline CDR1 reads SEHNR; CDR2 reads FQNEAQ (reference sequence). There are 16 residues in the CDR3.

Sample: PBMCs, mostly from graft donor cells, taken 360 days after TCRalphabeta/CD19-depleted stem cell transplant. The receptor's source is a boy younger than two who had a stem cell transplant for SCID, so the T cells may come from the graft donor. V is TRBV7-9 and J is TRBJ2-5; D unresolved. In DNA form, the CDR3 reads TGTGCCAGCAGCTTAGAAGCTGGCAGCTCCCAAGAGACCCAGTACTTC. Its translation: CASSLEAGSSQETQYF.